Below, 11 T cell receptor beta chains from the same sample are listed, as sequenced in a study of CD4 T cells in relation to SARS-CoV-2 and coronaviruses. Their antigens remain unidentified. CD4+ T cells from unexposed donors were obtained before the COVID-19 pandemic (2011-2018). The cells were cultured for approximately ten days before CD4+ T cells were isolated. The table came from immunoSEQ multiplex PCR; TCRdb's copy has only in-frame clones and leaves some out. The table lists over 15,000 clones, roughly 80% of them singletons. Sample: CD4+ T cells from PBMCs, cultured in vitro. The receptors derive from a human donor in good health.

The rearrangement uses TRBV14 and TRBJ1-3; D may be TRBD1 (6 bases). This CDR3 is built from 17 residues. Trimming stripped 2 bases from V and 0 bases from J, with 14 bases between. Germline loops: CDR1 SGHDN, CDR2 FVKESK. The CDR3 protein is CASSQRSGGNSGNTIYF. The CDR3 DNA reads as TGTGCCAGCAGCCAAAGATCGGGGGGCAACTCTGGAAACACCATATATTTT.

This chain connects TRBV9 to TRBJ1-4; 8 bases fit TRBD1. V lost 0 bases, J lost 8 bases, and 6 bases stayed unmatched. Germline CDR1 is SGDLS and CDR2 is YYNGEE. The CDR3 spans 15 residues. The DNA of the CDR3 is TGTGCCAGCAGCGTAGGGCCAGGGGGCGCAGAAAAACTGTTTTTT. Residues: CASSVGPGGAEKLFF.

The chain recombines TRBV27 with TRBJ2-7; TRBD2 matches at 12 bases. The CDR3 is 15 residues long. Germline V gene lookup returns CDR1 MNHEY and CDR2 SMNVEV (reference sequence). V shed 2 bases and J 4 bases; nucleotides not matched to a gene: 3. The DNA of the CDR3 is TGTGCCAGCAGTTTACGACTAGCGGGAGCATACGAGCAGTACTTC. Protein product: CASSLRLAGAYEQYF.

The J gene is TRBJ2-1, the V gene TRBV5-1, with TRBD2 identical over 7 bases. Germline V gene sequence: CDR1 SGHRS, CDR2 YFSETQ. The CDR3 spans 17 residues. V dropped 4 bases and J dropped 7; count of bases not matched to a gene: 17. The DNA for the CDR3 is TGCGCCAGCAGCCTAGACCAAAGCGGGACGGCGGGGAATGAGCAGTTCTTC. Protein sequence: CASSLDQSGTAGNEQFF.

Written as DNA, the CDR3 is TGTGCCAGCAGCGACGGGGGGGGCAGTAACTATGGCTACACCTTC. It specifies CASSDGGGSNYGYTF. The gene calls are TRBV9 and TRBJ1-2, with D perhaps TRBD1 (6 bases). Trimming took off 3 bases at V and 1 base at J, with 13 bases between the two ends. The germline V gene encodes CDR1 SGDLS and CDR2 YYNGEE. The CDR3 contains 15 residues.

This chain uses TRBV5-8 with TRBJ2-1; D unclear. The germline gives CDR1 SGHTS, CDR2 YDEGEE. V lost 1 base, J lost 7 bases, and 3 bases lay in between. The CDR3 extends over 11 amino acids. CDR3 in amino acids: CASSLRNEQFF. The CDR3 coding sequence is TGTGCCAGCAGCTTGCGGAATGAGCAGTTCTTC.

This clone occurred once. This sequence joins TRBV6-5 and TRBJ1-1; no clear D gene. V shed 3 bases and J shed 0 bases, with 14 bases lying between them. Germline assignment: CDR1 MNHEY and CDR2 SVGAGI. The CDR3 spans 16 residues. For the CDR3, the DNA is TGTGCCAGCAGTTATAGCCCCGACGGGGTGAACACTGAAGCTTTCTTT. Translating gives CASSYSPDGVNTEAFF.

The chain combines TRBV28 with TRBJ2-5; D is unclear. CDR1 is MDHEN, CDR2 SYDVKM, per germline. The V gene lost 1 base and the J gene lost 4 bases, with 7 bases spanning the gap. The CDR3 is made up of 13 amino acids. The DNA for the CDR3 is TGTGCCAGCAGTTTATATCAGAGAGAGACCCAGTACTTC. It specifies CASSLYQRETQYF.

This clone was recorded once. The CDR3 loop reads CASSFTARRGETQYF. CDR3 DNA sequence: TGCGCCAGCAGCTTCACGGCCCGGAGGGGAGAGACCCAGTACTTC. J is TRBJ2-5 and V is TRBV5-1; D may be TRBD2 (6 bases). The CDR3 has 15 residues. Per the germline V gene, CDR1 is SGHRS and CDR2 is YFSETQ. Trimming removed 2 bases from V and 4 bases from J, with 15 bases in between.

This clone was counted a few times. The CDR3 DNA is TGTGCCAGCAGAGGTTTACAGCTTAACTATGGCTACACCTTC. Amino acids: CASRGLQLNYGYTF. The chain employs TRBV2 and TRBJ1-2; D unclear. CDR3 length equals 14 residues. Deletions cut 6 bases from V and 1 base from J, with 12 bases between. Germline values: CDR1 SNHLY, CDR2 FYNNEI.

Only a few counts were recorded for this clone. V is TRBV7-9 and J is TRBJ2-5, with 7 positions matching TRBD1. Germline trimming cut 1 base from V and 5 bases from J; bases unmatched to any gene: 7. The CDR3 covers 15 residues. The germline CDR1 and CDR2 sequences are SEHNR and FQNEAQ (reference sequence). The CDR3 nucleotides are TGTGCCAGCAGCTTAGGGGACAGCCCCAGGGAGACCCAGTACTTC. As protein: CASSLGDSPRETQYF.